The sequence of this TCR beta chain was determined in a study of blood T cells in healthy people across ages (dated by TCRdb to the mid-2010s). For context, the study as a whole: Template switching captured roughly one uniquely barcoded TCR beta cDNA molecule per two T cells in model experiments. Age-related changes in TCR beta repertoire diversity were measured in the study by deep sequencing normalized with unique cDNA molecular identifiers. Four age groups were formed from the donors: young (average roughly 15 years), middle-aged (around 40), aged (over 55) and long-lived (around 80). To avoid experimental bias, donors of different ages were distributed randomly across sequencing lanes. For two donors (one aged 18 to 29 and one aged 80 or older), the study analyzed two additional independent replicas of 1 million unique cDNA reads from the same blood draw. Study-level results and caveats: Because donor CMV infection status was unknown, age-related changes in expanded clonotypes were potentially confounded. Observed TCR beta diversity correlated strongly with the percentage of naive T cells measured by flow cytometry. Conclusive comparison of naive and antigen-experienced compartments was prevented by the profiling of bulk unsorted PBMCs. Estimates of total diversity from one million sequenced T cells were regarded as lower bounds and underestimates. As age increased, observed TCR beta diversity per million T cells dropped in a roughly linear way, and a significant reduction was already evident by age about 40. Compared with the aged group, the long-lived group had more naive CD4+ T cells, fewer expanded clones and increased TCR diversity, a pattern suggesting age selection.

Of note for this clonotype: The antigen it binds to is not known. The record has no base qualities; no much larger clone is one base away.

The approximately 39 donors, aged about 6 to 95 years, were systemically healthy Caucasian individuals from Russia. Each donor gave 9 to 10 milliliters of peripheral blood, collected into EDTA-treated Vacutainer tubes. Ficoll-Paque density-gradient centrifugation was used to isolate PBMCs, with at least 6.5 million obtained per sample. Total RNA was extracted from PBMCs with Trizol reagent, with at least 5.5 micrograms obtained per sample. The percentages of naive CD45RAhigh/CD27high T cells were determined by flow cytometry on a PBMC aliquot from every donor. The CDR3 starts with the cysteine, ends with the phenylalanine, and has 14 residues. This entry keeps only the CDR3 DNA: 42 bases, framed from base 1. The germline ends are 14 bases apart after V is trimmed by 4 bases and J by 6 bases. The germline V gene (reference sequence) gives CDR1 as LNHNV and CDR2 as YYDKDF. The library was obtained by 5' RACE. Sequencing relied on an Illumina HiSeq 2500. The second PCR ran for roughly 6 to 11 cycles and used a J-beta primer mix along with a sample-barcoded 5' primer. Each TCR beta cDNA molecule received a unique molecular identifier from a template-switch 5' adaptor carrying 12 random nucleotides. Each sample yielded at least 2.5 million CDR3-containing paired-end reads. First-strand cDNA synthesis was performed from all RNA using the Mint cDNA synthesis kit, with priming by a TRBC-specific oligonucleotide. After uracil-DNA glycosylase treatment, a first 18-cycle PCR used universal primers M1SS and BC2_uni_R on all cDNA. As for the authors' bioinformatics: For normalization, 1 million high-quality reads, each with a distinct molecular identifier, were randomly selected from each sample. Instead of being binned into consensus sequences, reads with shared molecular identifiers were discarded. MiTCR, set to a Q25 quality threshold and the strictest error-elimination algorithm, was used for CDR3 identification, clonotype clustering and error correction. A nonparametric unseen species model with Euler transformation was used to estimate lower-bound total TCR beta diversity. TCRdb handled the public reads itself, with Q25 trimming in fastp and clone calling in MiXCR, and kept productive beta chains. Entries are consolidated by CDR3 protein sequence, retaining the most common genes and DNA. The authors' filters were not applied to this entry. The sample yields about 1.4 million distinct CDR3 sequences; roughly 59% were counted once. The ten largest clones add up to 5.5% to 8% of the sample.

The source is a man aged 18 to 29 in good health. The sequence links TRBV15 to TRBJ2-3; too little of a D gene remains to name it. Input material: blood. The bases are TGTGCCACCAGCACCGCGACGGTGAGGGATACGCAGTATTTT. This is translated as CATSTATVRDTQYF.